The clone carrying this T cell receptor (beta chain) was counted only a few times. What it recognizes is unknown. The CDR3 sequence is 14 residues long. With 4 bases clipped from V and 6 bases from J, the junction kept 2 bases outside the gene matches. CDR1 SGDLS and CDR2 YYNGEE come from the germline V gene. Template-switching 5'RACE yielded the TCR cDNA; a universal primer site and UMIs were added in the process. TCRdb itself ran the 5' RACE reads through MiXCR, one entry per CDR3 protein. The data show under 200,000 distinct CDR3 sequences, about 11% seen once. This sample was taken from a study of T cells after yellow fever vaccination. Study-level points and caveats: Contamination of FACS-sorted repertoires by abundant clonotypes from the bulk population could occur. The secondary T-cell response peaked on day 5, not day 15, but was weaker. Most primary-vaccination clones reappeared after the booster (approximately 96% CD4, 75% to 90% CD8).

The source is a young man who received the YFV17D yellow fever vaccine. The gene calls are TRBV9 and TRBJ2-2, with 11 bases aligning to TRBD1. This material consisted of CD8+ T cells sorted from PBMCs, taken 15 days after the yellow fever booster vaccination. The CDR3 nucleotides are TGTGCCAGCAGCCGGGACAGGGGGTCCGGGGAGCTGTTTTTT. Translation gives CASSRDRGSGELFF.